The 19 T cell receptor beta chains below were found in one sample sequenced in a study of shared clonotypes between healthy human individuals. Repertoires were generated with immunoSEQ multiplex PCR, while TCRdb's copy carries only in-frame clones and drops some. This table holds some 2.1 million clones, 85% to 95% found once. The sample comprised naive CD4+ T cells sorted from blood. Subset noted: CD45RA+ positively selected. The receptors were sampled from a man younger than 30 in good health.

J is TRBJ2-7 and V is TRBV30, with TRBD2 matching 11 bases. V lost 3 bases and J lost 7; bases outside the gene matches: 8. The germline V gene encodes CDR1 GTSNPN and CDR2 SVGIG (reference sequence). This CDR3 is 14 amino acids long. CDR3 amino acids: CAWSIIAGGSEQYF. The CDR3 region has the DNA TGTGCCTGGAGCATAATAGCGGGAGGGAGTGAGCAGTACTTC.

V gene TRBV9 combines with J gene TRBJ1-6; 7 bases match TRBD1. The CDR3 has 15 amino acids. Trimming at V came to 3 bases and at J to 7 bases, leaving 7 bases not matched to a gene. Germline loops: CDR1 SGDLS, CDR2 YYNGEE. Written as DNA, the CDR3 is TGTGCCAGCAGCGCGAACCAGGGGGTGAATTCACCCCTCCACTTT. Translation: CASSANQGVNSPLHF.

The V gene is TRBV7-8, the J gene TRBJ1-1, with D maybe TRBD1 (6 bases). This CDR3 comprises 15 residues. The V end was cut by 2 bases, the J end by 4 bases, with 14 bases between. Germline V lookup: CDR1 SGHVS, CDR2 FQNEAQ. CDR3 DNA: TGTGCCAGCAGCTTAATTTGGGGAGGGGGCACTGAAGCTTTCTTT. This gives the protein CASSLIWGGGTEAFF.

This rearrangement joins TRBV10-3 to TRBJ2-7, with D possibly called TRBD1 or TRBD2 (5 bases each). CDR3 length: 12 residues. V lost 6 bases, J lost 0 bases, and 6 bases lay in between. Germline assignment: CDR1 ENHRY and CDR2 SYGVKD. This chain's CDR3 is CAIRGDSYEQYF. CDR3 bases: TGTGCCATCAGGGGGGACTCCTACGAGCAGTACTTC.

The chain combines TRBV5-1 with TRBJ2-3; 7 bases line up with TRBD1. Trimming removed 3 bases from V and 2 bases from J; junction bases left unmatched: 15. Germline CDR1 reads SGHRS; CDR2 reads YFSETQ. The CDR3 is 18 amino acids. CDR3 nucleotides: TGCGCCAGCAGCTCCGGGAAACAGGGGACGTCGGTCACAGATACGCAGTATTTT. This codes for CASSSGKQGTSVTDTQYF.

The CDR3, as DNA: TGTGCCAGCAAACAGGGGGCCGAAGCTTTCTTT. This translates into CASKQGAEAFF. The chain uses TRBV7-2 and TRBJ1-1; 9 bases fit TRBD1. Germline values: CDR1 SGHTA, CDR2 FQGNSA. The CDR3 is 11 amino acids. Germline trimming cut 7 bases from V and 8 bases from J; bases unmatched to any gene: 2. Full variable domain (remainder filled in from reference TRBV7-2 and TRBJ1-1): GAGVSQSPSNKVTEKGKDVELRCDPISGHTALYWYRQSLGQGLEFLIYFQGNSAPDKSGLPSDRFSAERTGGSVSTLTIQRTQQEDSAVYLCASKQGAEAFFGQGTRLTVV.

The chain combines TRBV5-4 with TRBJ2-3; 11 bases match TRBD1. The CDR3 totals 16 residues. CDR1 is SGHNT, CDR2 YYREEE, per germline (reference sequence). The V and J ends lost 3 bases and 3 bases, in that order; junction bases with no gene match: 6. The CDR3 reads CASSSPGTGGTDTQYF. CDR3 coding DNA: TGTGCCAGCAGCTCCCCCGGGACAGGGGGGACAGATACGCAGTATTTT.

The rearrangement uses TRBV6-1 and TRBJ2-7; 8 nucleotides agree with TRBD1. The CDR3 runs to 15 residues. V trimming: 8 bases; J trimming: 1 base; junction bases outside the gene matches: 10. Germline CDR1 and CDR2: MNHNS and SASEGT. As DNA, the CDR3 is TGTGCCAGCGGCCCAAGACAGGGGTGGTCCTACGAGCAGTACTTC. It specifies CASGPRQGWSYEQYF.

The genes are TRBV2 and TRBJ1-6; D perhaps matches TRBD1 (5 bases). This CDR3 has 16 residues. CDR1 is SNHLY and CDR2 is FYNNEI in the germline V gene. With 4 bases removed from V and 11 bases from J, the gap between germline ends came to 21 bases. The CDR3 region has the DNA TGTGCCAGCAGTGGAGGGCAGACAGAAATAAGTACACCCCTCCACTTT. It yields the protein CASSGGQTEISTPLHF.

Note on this clone: Other DNA variants within this sample encode the same CDR3. The rearrangement links TRBV5-6 to TRBJ1-1; possibly TRBD1 for D (5 bases). The germline V gene has CDR1 SGHDT and CDR2 YYEEEE. This CDR3 has 14 residues. V was shortened by 0 bases and J by 1 base, with 7 bases between the two germline ends. DNA of the CDR3: TGTGCCAGCAGCTTGGCCGGACAGAACACTGAAGCTTTCTTT. Translated: CASSLAGQNTEAFF.

The chain employs TRBV5-1 and TRBJ2-6, with 9 nucleotides matching TRBD1. CDR3 size: 17 residues. V dropped 4 bases and J dropped 0; count of bases not matched to a gene: 5. Germline V gene data show CDR1 as SGHRS and CDR2 as YFSETQ. CDR3 nucleotides: TGCGCCAGCAGCCCCGGGACAGGGACCTCTGGGGCCAACGTCCTGACTTTC. As protein: CASSPGTGTSGANVLTF.

The chain carries TRBV9 and TRBJ2-5; 8 bases align to TRBD2. The CDR3 sequence is 15 residues long. V trimming: 1 base; J trimming: 4 bases; junction bases outside the gene matches: 6. Germline CDR1 and CDR2: SGDLS and YYNGEE. CDR3 sequence reads: CASSVFSGSVETQYF. CDR3 sequence (DNA): TGTGCCAGCAGCGTATTCAGCGGGAGTGTAGAGACCCAGTACTTC.

Notes on this clone: The same CDR3 is also encoded by other DNA sequences in this sample. The CDR3 region is CASSPLEGGELFF. Written as DNA, the CDR3 is TGTGCCAGCTCACCACTAGAAGGCGGGGAGCTGTTTTTT. The chain links TRBV18 to TRBJ2-2; D not resolved. The CDR3 loop spans 13 amino acids. Per germline, CDR1 KGHSH and CDR2 LQKENI. Trimming pared 1 base from V and 7 bases from J, leaving 7 bases between. Combining the CDR3 with reference TRBV18 and TRBJ2-2 gives the whole variable domain NAGVMQNPRHLVRRRGQEARLRCSPMKGHSHVYWYRQLPEEGLKFMVYLQKENIIDESGMPKERFSAEFPKEGPSILRIQQVVRGDSAAYFCASSPLEGGELFFGEGSRLTVL.

This chain uses TRBV10-3 with TRBJ2-2, with D hard to call. Trimming stripped 3 bases from V and 7 bases from J, with 12 bases between. Germline V gives CDR1 ENHRY, CDR2 SYGVKD. CDR3 length: 14 amino acids. The CDR3 DNA sequence: TGTGCCATCAGTGAAGCTATGGGCTTCGGGGAGCTGTTTTTT. Protein sequence: CAISEAMGFGELFF.

The V call is TRBV4-3, the J call TRBJ2-7; D is perhaps TRBD1 or TRBD2 (5 bases each). Germline CDR1 and CDR2: LGHNA and YSLEER. The CDR3 is 16 amino acids. The V end lost 1 base, the J end lost 3 bases, and 16 bases lay between the germline ends. Here the CDR3 reads CASSQVHHSGLYEQYF. The CDR3 DNA follows: TGCGCCAGCAGCCAAGTTCATCATTCGGGGCTCTACGAGCAGTACTTC.

With regard to this clone: Other nucleotide sequences from this sample produce the same CDR3. This rearrangement joins TRBV5-1 to TRBJ1-2; D gene ambiguous. The germline V gene encodes CDR1 SGHRS and CDR2 YFSETQ. The CDR3 sequence is 13 residues long. The V end was cut by 4 bases, the J end by 4 bases, with 11 bases between. CDR3 bases: TGCGCCAGCAGCCCGGGATTTCTCTATGGCTACACCTTC. Translation gives CASSPGFLYGYTF. The variable domain in full, completed from reference TRBV5-1 and TRBJ1-2, reads KAGVTQTPRYLIKTRGQQVTLSCSPISGHRSVSWYQQTPGQGLQFLFEYFSETQRNKGNFPGRFSGRQFSNSRSEMNVSTLELGDSALYLCASSPGFLYGYTFGSGTRLTVV.

The chain joins TRBV4-1 to TRBJ2-7; 11 bases match TRBD1. This CDR3 is built from 17 residues. CDR1 is MGHRA and CDR2 is YSYEKL in the germline V gene. The trim removed 3 bases at V and 0 bases at J, leaving 7 bases unmatched. The CDR3 reads CASSHGQGARSSYEQYF. The CDR3 DNA follows: TGCGCCAGCAGCCACGGACAGGGGGCCAGGAGCTCCTACGAGCAGTACTTC.

The chain carries TRBV6-5 and TRBJ1-5; 9 nucleotides line up with TRBD1. The V and J ends lost 8 bases and 3 bases, in that order; junction bases with no gene match: 5. The germline gives CDR1 MNHEY, CDR2 SVGAGI. CDR3 size: 14 residues. The DNA of the CDR3 is TGTGCCAGCCGACAGGGGGTCCTCAATCAGCCCCAGCATTTT. Translated: CASRQGVLNQPQHF.

The chain is built from TRBV6-1 and TRBJ2-7, with D uncertain. Germline V gene sequence: CDR1 MNHNS, CDR2 SASEGT. Trimming pared 2 bases from V and 6 bases from J, leaving 8 bases between. This CDR3 spans 12 amino acids. This CDR3 is CASSESLGEQYF. The DNA for the CDR3 is TGTGCCAGCAGTGAAAGCTTGGGCGAGCAGTACTTC.